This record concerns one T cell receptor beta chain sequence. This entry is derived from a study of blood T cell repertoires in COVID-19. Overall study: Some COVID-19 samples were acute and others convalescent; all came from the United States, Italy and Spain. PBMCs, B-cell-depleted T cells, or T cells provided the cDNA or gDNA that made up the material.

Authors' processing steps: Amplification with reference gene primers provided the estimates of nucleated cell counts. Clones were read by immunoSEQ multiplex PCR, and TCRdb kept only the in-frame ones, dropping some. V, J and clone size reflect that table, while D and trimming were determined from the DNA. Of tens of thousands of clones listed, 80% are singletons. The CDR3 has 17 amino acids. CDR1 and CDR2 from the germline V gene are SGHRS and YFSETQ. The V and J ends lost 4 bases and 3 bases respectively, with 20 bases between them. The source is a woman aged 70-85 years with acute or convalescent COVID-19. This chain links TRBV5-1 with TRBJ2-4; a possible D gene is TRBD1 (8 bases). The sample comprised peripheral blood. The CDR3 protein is CASSTNRGTMGKNIQYF. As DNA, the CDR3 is TGCGCCAGCAGCACCAACAGGGGGACTATGGGCAAAAACATTCAGTACTTC.